This entry features one T cell receptor beta chain sequence. These data originate in a study of shared clonotypes between healthy human individuals. Some clones are missing from TCRdb's copy, which holds only in-frame ones; the method was immunoSEQ multiplex PCR. This table has 950,000 to 1,100,000 clones, more than 65% appearing once. This sequence originates from a man between 18 and 35 years old in good health. Material for sequencing was memory CD4+ T cells sorted from blood. Indicated subset: CD45RA-negative fraction.

The CDR3 DNA reads TGCAGCGTTGCCCCGCAGGGAAAGGAAGAGACCCAGTACTTC. Translation: CSVAPQGKEETQYF. The chain employs TRBV29-1 and TRBJ2-5; the D gene is possibly TRBD1 (5 bases). CDR1 and CDR2 from the germline V gene are SQVTM and ANQGSEA. V was clipped by 4 bases and J by 3 bases, with 15 bases between them. This CDR3 contains 14 residues.